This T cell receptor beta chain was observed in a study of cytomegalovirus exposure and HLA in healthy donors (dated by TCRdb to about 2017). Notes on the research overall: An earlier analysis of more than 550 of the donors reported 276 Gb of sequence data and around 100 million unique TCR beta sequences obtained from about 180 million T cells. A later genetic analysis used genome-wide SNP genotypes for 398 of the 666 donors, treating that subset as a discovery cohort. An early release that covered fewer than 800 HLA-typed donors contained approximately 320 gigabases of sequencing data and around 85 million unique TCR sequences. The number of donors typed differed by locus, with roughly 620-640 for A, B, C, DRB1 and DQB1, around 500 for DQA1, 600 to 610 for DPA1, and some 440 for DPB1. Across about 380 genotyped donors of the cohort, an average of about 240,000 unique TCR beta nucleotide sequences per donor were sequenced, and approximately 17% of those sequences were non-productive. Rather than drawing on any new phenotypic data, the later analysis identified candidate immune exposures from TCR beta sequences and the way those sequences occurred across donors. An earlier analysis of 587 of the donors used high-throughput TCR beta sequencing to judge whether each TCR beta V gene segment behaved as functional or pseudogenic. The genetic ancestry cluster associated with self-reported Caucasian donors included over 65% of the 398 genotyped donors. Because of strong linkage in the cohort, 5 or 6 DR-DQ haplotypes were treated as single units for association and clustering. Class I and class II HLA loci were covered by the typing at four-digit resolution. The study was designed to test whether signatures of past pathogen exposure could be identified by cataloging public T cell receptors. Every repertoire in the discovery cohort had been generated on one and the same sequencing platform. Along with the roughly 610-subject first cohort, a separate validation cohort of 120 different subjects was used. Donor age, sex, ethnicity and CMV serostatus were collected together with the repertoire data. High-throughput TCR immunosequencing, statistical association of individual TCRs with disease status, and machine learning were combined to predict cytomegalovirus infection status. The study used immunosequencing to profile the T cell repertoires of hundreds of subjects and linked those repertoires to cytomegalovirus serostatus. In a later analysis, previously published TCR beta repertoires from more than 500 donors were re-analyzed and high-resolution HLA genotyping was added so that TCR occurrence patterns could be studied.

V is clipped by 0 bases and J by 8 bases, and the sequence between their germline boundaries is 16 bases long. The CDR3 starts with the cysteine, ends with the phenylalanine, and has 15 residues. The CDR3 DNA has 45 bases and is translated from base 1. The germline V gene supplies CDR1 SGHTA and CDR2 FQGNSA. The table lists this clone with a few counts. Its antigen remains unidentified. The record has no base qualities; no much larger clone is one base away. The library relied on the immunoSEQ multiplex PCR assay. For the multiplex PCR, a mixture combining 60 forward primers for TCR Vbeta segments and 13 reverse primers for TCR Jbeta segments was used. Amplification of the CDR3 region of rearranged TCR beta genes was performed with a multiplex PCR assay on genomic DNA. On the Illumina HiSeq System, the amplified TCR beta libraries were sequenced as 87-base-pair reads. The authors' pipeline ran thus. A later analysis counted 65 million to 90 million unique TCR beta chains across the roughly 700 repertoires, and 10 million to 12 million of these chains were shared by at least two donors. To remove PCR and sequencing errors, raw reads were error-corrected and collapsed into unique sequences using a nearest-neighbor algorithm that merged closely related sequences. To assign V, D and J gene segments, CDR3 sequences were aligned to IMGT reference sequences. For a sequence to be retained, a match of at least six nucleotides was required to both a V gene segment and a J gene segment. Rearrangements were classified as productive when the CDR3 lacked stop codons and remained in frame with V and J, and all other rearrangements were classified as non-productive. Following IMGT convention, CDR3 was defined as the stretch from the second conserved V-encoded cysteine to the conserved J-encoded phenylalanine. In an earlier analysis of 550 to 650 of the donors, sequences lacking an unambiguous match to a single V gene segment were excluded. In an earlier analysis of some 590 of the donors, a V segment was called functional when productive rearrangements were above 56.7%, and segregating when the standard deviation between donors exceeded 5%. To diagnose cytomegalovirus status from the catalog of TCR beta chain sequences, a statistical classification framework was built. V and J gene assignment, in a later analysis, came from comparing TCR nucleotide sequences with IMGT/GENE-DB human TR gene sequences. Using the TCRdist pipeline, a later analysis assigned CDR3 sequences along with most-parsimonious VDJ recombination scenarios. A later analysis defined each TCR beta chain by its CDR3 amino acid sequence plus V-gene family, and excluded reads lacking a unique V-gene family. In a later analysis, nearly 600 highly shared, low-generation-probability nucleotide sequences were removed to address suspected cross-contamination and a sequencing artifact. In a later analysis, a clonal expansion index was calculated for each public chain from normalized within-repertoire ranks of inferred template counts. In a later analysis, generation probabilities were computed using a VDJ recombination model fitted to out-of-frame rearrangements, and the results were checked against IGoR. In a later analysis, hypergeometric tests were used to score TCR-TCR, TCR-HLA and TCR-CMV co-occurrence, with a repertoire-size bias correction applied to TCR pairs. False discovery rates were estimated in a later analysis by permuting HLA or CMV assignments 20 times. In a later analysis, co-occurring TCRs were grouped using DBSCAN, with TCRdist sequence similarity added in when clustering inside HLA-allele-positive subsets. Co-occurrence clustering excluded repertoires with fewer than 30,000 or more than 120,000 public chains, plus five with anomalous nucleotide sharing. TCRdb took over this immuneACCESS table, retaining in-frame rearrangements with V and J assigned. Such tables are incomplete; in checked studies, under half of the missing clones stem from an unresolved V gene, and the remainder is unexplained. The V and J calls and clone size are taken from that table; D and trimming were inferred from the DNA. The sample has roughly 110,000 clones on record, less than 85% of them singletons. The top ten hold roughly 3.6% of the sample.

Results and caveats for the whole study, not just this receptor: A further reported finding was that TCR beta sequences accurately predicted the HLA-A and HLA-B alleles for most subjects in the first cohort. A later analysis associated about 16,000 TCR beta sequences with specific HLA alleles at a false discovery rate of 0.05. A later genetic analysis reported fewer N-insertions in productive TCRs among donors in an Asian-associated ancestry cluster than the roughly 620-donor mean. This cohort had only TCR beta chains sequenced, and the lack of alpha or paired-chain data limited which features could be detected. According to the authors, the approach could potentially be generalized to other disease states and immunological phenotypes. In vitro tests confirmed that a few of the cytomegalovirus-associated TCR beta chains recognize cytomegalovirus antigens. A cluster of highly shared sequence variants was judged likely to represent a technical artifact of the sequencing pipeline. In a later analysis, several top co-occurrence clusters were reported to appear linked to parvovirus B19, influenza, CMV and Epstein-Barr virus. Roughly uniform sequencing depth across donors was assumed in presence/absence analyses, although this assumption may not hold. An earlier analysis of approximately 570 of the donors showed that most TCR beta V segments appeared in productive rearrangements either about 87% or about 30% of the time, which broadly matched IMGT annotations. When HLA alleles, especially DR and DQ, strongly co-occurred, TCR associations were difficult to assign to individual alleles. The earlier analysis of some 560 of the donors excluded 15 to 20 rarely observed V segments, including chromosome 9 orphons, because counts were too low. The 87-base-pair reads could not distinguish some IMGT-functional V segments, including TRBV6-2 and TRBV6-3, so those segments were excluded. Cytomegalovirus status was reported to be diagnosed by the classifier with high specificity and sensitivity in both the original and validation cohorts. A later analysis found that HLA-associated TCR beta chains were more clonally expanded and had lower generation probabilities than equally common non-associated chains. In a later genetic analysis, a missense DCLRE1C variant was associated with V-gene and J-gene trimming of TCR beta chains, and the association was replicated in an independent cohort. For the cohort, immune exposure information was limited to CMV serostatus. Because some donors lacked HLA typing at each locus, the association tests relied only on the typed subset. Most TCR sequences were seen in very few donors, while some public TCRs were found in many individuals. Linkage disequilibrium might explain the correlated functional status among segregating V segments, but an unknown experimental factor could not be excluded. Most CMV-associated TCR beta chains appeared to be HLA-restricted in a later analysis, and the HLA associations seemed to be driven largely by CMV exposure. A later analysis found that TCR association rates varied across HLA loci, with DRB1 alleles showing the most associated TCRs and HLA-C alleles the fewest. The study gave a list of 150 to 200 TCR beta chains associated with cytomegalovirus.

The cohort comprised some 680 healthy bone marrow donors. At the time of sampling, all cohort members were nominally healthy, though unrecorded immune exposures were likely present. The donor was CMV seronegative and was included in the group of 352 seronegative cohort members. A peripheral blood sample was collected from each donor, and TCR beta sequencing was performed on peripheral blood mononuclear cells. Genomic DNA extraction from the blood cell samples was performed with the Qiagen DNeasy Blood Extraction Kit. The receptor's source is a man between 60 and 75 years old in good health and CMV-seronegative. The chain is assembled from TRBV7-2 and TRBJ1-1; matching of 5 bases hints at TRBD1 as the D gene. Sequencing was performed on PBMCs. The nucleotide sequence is TGTGCCAGCAGCTTAGCCTCACAGGCCGCGGTGGAAGCTTTCTTT. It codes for CASSLASQAAVEAFF.